This T cell receptor beta chain was sequenced during a study of OX40 agonist ivuxolimab in advanced cancers. Libraries were prepared by immunoSEQ multiplex PCR; TCRdb keeps only in-frame clonotypes and omits some of them. The sample has about 58,000 clones, around 90% seen once. V lost 5 bases to trimming and J lost 2 bases, with 17 bases between them. CDR1 and CDR2 (germline): LGHNA, YSLEER. The CDR3 runs 16 residues. Sample: CD4+ or CD8+ T cells sorted from blood, taken in a trial of the OX40 agonist ivuxolimab. The receptor was isolated from an adult with an advanced solid tumor such as melanoma, head and neck, liver or kidney cancer. This sequence joins TRBV4-3 and TRBJ2-3; the D gene is possibly TRBD1 (6 bases). CDR3 region: CASSEDSNGLTDTQYF. In nucleotides, the CDR3 is TGCGCCAGCAGCGAGGACAGCAATGGTCTCACAGATACGCAGTATTTT.